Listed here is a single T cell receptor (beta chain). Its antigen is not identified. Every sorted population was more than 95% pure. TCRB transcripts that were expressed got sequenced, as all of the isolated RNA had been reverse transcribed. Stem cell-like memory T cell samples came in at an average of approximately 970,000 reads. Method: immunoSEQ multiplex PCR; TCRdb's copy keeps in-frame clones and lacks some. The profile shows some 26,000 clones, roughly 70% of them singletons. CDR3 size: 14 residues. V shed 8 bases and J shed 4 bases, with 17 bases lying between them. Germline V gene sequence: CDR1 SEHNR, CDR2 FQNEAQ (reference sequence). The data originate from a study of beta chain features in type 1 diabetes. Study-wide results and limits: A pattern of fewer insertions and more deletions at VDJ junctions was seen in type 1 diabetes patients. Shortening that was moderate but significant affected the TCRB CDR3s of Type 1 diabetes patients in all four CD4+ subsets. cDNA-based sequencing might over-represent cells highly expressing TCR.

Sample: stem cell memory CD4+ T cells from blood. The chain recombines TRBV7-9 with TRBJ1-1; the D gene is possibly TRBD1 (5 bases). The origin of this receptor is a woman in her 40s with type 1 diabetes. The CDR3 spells CASVPGGSGTEAFF. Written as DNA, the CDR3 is TGTGCCAGCGTCCCGGGGGGGTCTGGCACTGAAGCTTTCTTT.